The sequence of this T cell receptor beta chain was determined in a study of blood T cell repertoires in COVID-19. Turning to the study itself: The analysed material was cDNA or gDNA that came from T cells, B-cell-depleted T cells, or PBMCs.

The germline V and J ends were trimmed by 5 bases and 13 bases, with 18 bases remaining between them. In germline, CDR1 is MNHEY, CDR2 SVGEGT. The CDR3 has 12 residues. Authors' analysis steps: Reference gene primer amplification gave estimated nucleated cell counts. Clones were read by immunoSEQ multiplex PCR, and TCRdb kept only the in-frame ones, dropping some. V and J calls and clone size are given by that table; D and trimming were obtained from the DNA. The sample lists roughly 320,000 clones, around nine tenths seen once, with 1% to 1.5% in the top ten. The sample consisted of peripheral blood. The rearrangement uses TRBV6-2 or TRBV6-3 and TRBJ2-7; the D gene is possibly TRBD2 (7 bases). This sequence originates from a man between 65 and 79 years old with acute or convalescent COVID-19. This CDR3 is CASSARAGADYF. CDR3 DNA: TGTGCCAGCAGTGCCCGGGCGGGGGCGGATTACTTC.